The entry below gives a single T cell receptor (beta chain) sequence along with its context. Its recognized antigen is unknown. No much larger clone is present one base from it, and per-base qualities are unavailable. The cysteine opens and the phenylalanine closes a CDR3 of 17 amino acids. CDR3 DNA only is kept here, 51 bases in frame from base 1. These data are taken from a study of T cells in narcolepsy (dated by TCRdb to 2016 to 2019). About the investigation overall: Patients with narcolepsy type 1 or type 2 (NT1, NT2) were enrolled in the study together with healthy control donors. The study used TCR Vbeta sequencing to track clonotypes in blood and CSF while looking for autoreactive T cells in narcolepsy patients that target self-antigens of hypocretin neurons (hypocretin, TRIB2).

For TCR Vbeta sequencing, memory CD4+ T cells were sorted ex vivo from the peripheral blood of both healthy controls and narcolepsy patients. Library prep was done by the immunoSEQ multiplex PCR assay. This is the immuneACCESS table as TCRdb keeps it, with only in-frame sequences that have V and J called. A part of the clones is gone; compared with another copy, unresolved V genes explain less than half, and the rest is unexplained. This sample holds around 32,000 clones; roughly three quarters were observed only once. The ten largest clones add up to approximately 1% of the sample. Study-wide findings and limitations: No sequences matching autoreactive T cell clones were contained in some blood memory CD4+ repertoires from patients and controls. Numbers of sequenced blood memory CD4+ clonotypes were comparable, averaging approximately 40,000 in patients and some 33,000 in controls. Autoreactive clonotypes were reported to be detected serially in the blood of the same patients and of different patients, but not in the blood of healthy controls. In plots comparing CSF and blood CD4+ T cell clonotypes from the same patient, HCRT-specific and TRIB2-specific autoreactive clonotypes were highlighted.

The chain is made from TRBV21-1 and TRBJ1-3. TRBV21-1 is a documented pseudogene. This TCR was recovered from a human donor with narcolepsy. Sequencing was carried out using CD45RA- memory CD4+ T cells from PBMCs. Explained via the paper, the cell subset or site label denotes: memory T cells sorted ex vivo from peripheral blood. The DNA sequence is as follows: TGTGCCAGCAGCAAAGGCTGTCGTCGGGGCTCTGGAAACACCATATATTTT. The encoded protein is CASSKGCRRGSGNTIYF.